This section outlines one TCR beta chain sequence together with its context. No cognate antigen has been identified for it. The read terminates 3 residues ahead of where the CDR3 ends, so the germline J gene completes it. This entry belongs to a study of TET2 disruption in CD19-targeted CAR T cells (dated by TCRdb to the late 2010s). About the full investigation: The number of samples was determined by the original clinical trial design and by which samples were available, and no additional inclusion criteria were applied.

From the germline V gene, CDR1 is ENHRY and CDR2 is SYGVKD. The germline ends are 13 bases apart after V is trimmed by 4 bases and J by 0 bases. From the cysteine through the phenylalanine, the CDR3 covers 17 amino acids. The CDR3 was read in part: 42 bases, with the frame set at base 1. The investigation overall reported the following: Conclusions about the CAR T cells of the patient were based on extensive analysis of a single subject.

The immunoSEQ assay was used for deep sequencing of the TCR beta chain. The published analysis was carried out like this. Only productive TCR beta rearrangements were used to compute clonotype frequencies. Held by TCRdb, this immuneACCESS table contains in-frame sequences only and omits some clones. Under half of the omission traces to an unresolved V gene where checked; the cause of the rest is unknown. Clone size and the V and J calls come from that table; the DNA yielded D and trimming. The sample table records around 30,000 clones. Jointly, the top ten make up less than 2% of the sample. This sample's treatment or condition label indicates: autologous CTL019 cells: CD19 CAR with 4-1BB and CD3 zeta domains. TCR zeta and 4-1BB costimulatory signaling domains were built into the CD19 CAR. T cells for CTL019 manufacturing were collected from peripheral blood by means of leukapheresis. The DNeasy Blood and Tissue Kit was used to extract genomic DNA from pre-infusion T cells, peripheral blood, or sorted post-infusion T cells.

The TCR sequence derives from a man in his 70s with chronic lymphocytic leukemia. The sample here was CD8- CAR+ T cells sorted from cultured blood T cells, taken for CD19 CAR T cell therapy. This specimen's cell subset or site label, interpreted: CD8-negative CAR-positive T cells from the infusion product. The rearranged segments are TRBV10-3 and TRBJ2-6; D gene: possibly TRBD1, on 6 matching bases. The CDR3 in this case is CAISVGTPDSGANVLTF. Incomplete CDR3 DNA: TGTGCCATCAGTGTTGGGACACCAGACTCTGGGGCCAACGTC.